What follows is one TCR beta chain and its context. The sample originates from a study of monozygotic twins with inflammatory bowel disease. Following a re-call of the 5' RACE reads, TCRdb has one entry per CDR3 protein and lacks DNA. The repertoire table contains approximately 400,000 distinct CDR3 sequences. This CDR3 has 13 residues. Germline values: CDR1 LGHDT, CDR2 YNNKEL (reference sequence). The receptor was derived from a human donor with ulcerative colitis or Crohn's disease, or a healthy co-twin of an affected twin (not recorded which). Sequenced material: blood. V gene TRBV3-1 combines with J gene TRBJ1-1. The CDR3: CASSGRAHTEAFF.